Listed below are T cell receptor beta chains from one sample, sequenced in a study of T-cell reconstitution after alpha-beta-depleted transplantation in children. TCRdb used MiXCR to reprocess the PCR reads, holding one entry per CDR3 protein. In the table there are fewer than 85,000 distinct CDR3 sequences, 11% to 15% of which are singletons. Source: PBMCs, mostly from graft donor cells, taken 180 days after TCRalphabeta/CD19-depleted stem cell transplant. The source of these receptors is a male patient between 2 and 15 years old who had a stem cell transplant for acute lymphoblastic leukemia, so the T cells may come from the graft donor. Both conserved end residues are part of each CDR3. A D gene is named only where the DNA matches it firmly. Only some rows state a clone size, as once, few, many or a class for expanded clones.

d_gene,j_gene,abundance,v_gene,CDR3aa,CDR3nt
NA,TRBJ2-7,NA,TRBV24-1,CATSDFPGDEQYF,TGTGCCACCAGTGATTTCCCAGGGGACGAGCAGTACTTC
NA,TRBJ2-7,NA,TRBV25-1,CASSDLGRDEQYF,TGTGCCAGCAGTGACCTGGGGCGGGACGAGCAGTACTTC
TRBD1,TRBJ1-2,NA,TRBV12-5,CASALAGGAGYTF,TGTGCTAGTGCCCTAGCAGGGGGCGCGGGCTACACCTTC
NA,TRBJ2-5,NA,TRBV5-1,CASSPARVYQETQYF,TGCGCCAGCAGCCCGGCCCGGGTGTACCAAGAGACCCAGTACTTC
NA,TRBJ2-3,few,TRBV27,CASRSAGAGDTQYF,TGTGCCAGCAGGTCCGCGGGGGCCGGGGATACGCAGTATTTT
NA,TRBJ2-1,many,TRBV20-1,CSARDQGGSYNEQFF,TGCAGTGCTAGAGATCAGGGGGGGAGCTACAATGAGCAGTTCTTC
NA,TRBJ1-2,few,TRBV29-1,CSVAQINYGYTF,TGCAGCGTTGCCCAGATTAACTATGGCTACACCTTC
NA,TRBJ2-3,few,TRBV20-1,CSARDVSTDTQYF,TGCAGTGCTAGAGATGTGAGCACAGATACGCAGTATTTT
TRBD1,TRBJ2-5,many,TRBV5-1,CASSSTGRETQYF,TGCGCCAGCAGCTCGACAGGGAGAGAGACCCAGTACTTC
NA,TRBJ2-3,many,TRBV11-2,CASSLGRTLLDTQYF,TGTGCCAGCAGCTTAGGTCGGACCCTGCTGGATACGCAGTATTTT
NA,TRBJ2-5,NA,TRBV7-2,CASLGLDGVRQSQYF,TGTGCCAGCCTGGGACTCGACGGGGTACGGCAGAGCCAGTACTTC
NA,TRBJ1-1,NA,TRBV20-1,CSKQRRTRVIYTEAFF,TGCAGCAAGCAAAGAAGGACCAGGGTAATTTACACTGAAGCTTTCTTT
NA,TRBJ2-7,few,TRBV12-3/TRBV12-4,CASSFPRGGRMDEQYF,TGTGCCAGCAGCTTCCCGAGGGGGGGACGAATGGACGAGCAGTACTTC
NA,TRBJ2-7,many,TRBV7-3,CASSPRGGNYEQYF,TGTGCCAGCAGCCCCCGAGGAGGGAACTACGAGCAGTACTTC
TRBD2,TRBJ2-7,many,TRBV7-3,CASSLRAWSGGDEQYF,TGTGCCAGCAGCTTAAGGGCGTGGAGCGGGGGCGACGAGCAGTACTTC
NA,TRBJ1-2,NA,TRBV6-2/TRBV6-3,CASSYLHKWPGPYYGYTF,TGTGCCAGCAGTTACCTCCATAAATGGCCGGGGCCTTACTATGGCTACACCTTC
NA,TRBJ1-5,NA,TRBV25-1,CASSGGGTQHF,TGTGCCAGCAGTGGGGGGGGGACCCAGCATTTT
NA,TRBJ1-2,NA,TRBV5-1,CASSSSMGSSYGYTF,TGCGCCAGCAGCTCGTCTATGGGCTCAAGCTATGGCTACACCTTC
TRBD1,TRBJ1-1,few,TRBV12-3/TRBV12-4,CASSSRQDRAVEAFF,TGTGCCAGCAGTTCCCGCCAAGACAGGGCAGTTGAAGCTTTCTTT
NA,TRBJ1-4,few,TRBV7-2,CASSSAPRGGKLFF,TGTGCCAGCAGCTCGGCTCCCAGGGGAGGAAAACTGTTTTTT
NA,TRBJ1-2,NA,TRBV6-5,CASSYALGARDGYTF,TGTGCCAGCAGTTACGCCCTCGGGGCCCGGGATGGCTACACCTTC
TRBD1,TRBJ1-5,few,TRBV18,CASSLGTGNNQPQHF,TGTGCCAGCTCACTGGGGACAGGGAACAATCAGCCCCAGCATTTT
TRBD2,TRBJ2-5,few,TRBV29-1,CSVKPGGETQYF,TGCAGCGTGAAGCCGGGGGGAGAGACCCAGTACTTC
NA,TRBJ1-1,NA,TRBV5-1,CASSDPEGNEAFF,TGCGCCAGCAGCGATCCTGAAGGGAATGAAGCTTTCTTT
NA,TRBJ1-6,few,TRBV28,CASSLRSPLHF,TGTGCCAGCAGTTTAAGGTCACCCCTCCACTTT
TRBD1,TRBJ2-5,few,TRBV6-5,CASSYSRKTGLGETQYF,TGTGCCAGCAGTTACTCGAGAAAGACAGGGCTTGGGGAGACCCAGTACTTC
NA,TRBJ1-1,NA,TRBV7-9,CASSSAEAFF,TGTGCCAGCAGTTCGGCAGAAGCTTTCTTT
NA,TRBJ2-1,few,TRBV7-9,CASEGGPPNNEQFF,TGTGCCTCTGAGGGGGGACCCCCCAACAATGAGCAGTTCTTC
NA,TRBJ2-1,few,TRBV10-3,CASPPGQGGSYNEQFF,TGTGCCAGCCCTCCGGGACAAGGAGGATCCTACAATGAGCAGTTCTTC
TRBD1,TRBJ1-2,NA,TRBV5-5,CASSLGQGAYGYTF,TGTGCCAGCAGCTTAGGACAGGGGGCATATGGCTACACCTTC
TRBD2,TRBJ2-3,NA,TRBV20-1,CSARVTSGGRNTQYF,TGCAGTGCTAGAGTGACTAGCGGGGGAAGAAATACGCAGTATTTT
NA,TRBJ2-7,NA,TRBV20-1,CSGGGKYF,TGCAGTGGGGGTGGCAAGTACTTC
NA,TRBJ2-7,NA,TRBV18,CASSPDRSAFSF,TGTGCCAGCTCACCCGACAGGTCAGCCTTCTCGTTC
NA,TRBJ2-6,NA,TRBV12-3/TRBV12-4,CASSRRSGHSSGANVPTF,TGTGCCAGCAGCCGAAGATCGGGACACAGCTCTGGGGCCAACGTCCCGACTTTC
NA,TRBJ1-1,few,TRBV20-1,CSASVVRGGTEAFF,TGCAGTGCTAGCGTGGTACGGGGAGGGACTGAAGCTTTCTTT
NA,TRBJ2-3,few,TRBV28,CASLPRETDTQYF,TGTGCCAGCTTACCCAGGGAAACAGATACGCAGTATTTT
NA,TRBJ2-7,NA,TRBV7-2,CASSLTGTQAYEQYF,TGTGCCAGCAGCTTAACCGGGACCCAGGCCTACGAGCAGTACTTC
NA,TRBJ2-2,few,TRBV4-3,CASSQGGPNTGELFF,TGCGCCAGCAGCCAAGGGGGGCCTAACACCGGGGAGCTGTTTTTT
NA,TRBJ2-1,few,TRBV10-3,CAISVSPTGNEQFF,TGTGCCATCAGTGTCAGCCCCACGGGCAATGAGCAGTTCTTC
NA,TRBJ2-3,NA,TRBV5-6,CASSSPGLRGTDTQYF,TGTGCCAGCAGCTCGCCGGGACTCAGGGGGACAGATACGCAGTATTTT
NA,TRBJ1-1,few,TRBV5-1,CASSLAVQFMNTEAFF,TGCGCCAGCAGCTTGGCAGTACAGTTCATGAACACTGAAGCTTTCTTT
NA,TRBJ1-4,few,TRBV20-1,CSALWGGEKLFF,TGCAGTGCCCTTTGGGGGGGTGAAAAACTGTTTTTT
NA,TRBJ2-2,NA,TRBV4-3,CASSLTLNTGELFF,TGCGCCAGCAGCCTAACCCTGAACACCGGGGAGCTGTTTTTT
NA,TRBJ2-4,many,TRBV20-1,CSARDTGPGSSQYF,TGCAGTGCTAGAGATACCGGGCCAGGGAGTTCTCAGTACTTC
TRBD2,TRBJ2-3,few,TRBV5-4,CASSLGGTRRLAQYF,TGTGCCAGCAGCTTGGGTGGGACTAGAAGGTTAGCGCAGTATTTT
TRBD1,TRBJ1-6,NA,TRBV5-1,CASSLDRGGSSPLHF,TGCGCCAGCAGCTTGGACAGGGGCGGATCGTCACCCCTCCACTTT
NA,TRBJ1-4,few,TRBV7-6,CAPRGASNEKLFF,TGTGCCCCGCGGGGGGCATCTAATGAAAAACTGTTTTTT
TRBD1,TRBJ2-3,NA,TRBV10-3,CAISEQGRGTDTQYF,TGTGCCATCAGTGAACAGGGGCGAGGCACAGATACGCAGTATTTT
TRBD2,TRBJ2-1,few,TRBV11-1,CASSLFIDSGRAFLNEQFF,TGTGCCAGCAGCTTATTTATCGATTCGGGGAGGGCTTTCCTCAATGAGCAGTTCTTC
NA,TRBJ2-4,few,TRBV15,CATSRAVISKNIQYF,TGTGCCACCAGCAGGGCGGTGATATCTAAGAACATTCAGTACTTC
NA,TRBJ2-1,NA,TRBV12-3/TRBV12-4,CASSAPDARNEQFF,TGTGCCAGCAGTGCTCCGGACGCGCGAAATGAGCAGTTCTTC
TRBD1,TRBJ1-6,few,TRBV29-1,CSVGQGINSPLHF,TGCAGCGTTGGACAGGGAATCAATTCACCCCTCCACTTT
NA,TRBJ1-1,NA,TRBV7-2,CASSPQGLYTEAFF,TGTGCCAGCAGCCCTCAGGGGCTCTACACTGAAGCTTTCTTT
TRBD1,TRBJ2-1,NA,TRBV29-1,CSVEGKQGSYNEQFF,TGCAGCGTTGAAGGTAAACAGGGGTCCTACAATGAGCAGTTCTTC
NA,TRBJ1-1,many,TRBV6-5,CASSYGGGSTEAFF,TGTGCCAGCAGTTACGGGGGCGGAAGCACTGAAGCTTTCTTT
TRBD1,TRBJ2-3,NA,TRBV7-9,CASSSPGQGSTDTQYF,TGTGCCAGCAGCTCCCCTGGACAGGGTAGCACAGATACGCAGTATTTT
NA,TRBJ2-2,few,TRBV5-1,CASSFGTVNTGELFF,TGCGCCAGCAGTTTCGGGACTGTTAACACCGGGGAGCTGTTTTTT